This T cell receptor (beta chain) derives from a study of blood T cell repertoires in COVID-19 (dated by TCRdb to the early 2020s). Background on the whole study: Samples from collaborators originated in the United States, Italy and Spain and spanned both the acute and convalescent phases of COVID-19. A freely available public database, intended as a resource for researchers studying the immune response to SARS-CoV-2, is where the repertoires were released. Nearly every sample came with metadata listing a de-identified subject ID, COVID-19 status, age in years and sex. The prospective study material was composed of cDNA or gDNA derived from T cells, B-cell-depleted T cells, or PBMCs. Subjects who had been exposed to COVID-19, were actively infected with it, or had recovered from it provided the deeply sampled blood TCRbeta repertoires that made up the dataset. Where available, HLA class I and class II types were taken from metadata supplied by the sample provider and were not determined by assay-based typing. Samples came from the ongoing ImmuneRACE study (first 160 participants) plus 1,254 subjects from 6 global collaborators.

About this clone itself: The antigen it binds to is not known. The record has no base qualities; no much larger clone is one base away.

Broad study findings and their caveats: How much clinical and demographic metadata was included differed by source and by participant, and the metadata was provided uncurated.

From cysteine to phenylalanine, the CDR3 is 15 amino acids long. The DNA shown is the 45-base CDR3, in frame from base 1. V is shortened by 4 bases, J by 5 bases, and the region joining them spans 18 bases. CDR1 and CDR2 (SGHNT, YYREEE) derive from the germline V gene (reference sequence). TCRbeta CDR3 regions were amplified from genomic DNA using the immunoSEQ Assay, a bias-controlled multiplex PCR. In the original analysis: Nucleated cell counts per sample were estimated from amplification of reference gene primers within the assay. Sequence reads were collapsed and filtered to measure the absolute abundance of every unique TCRbeta CDR3 rearrangement. For each sample, productive Simpson clonality was calculated as the square root of Simpson's diversity index across productive rearrangements. TCRdb holds this immuneACCESS table with in-frame rearrangements only. Some clones are missing; in checked studies, unresolved V genes explain under half, and the rest has no known cause. That table gives V, J and clone size, and the DNA gave D and trimming. Recorded for this sample are more than 200,000 clones; 87% of them occurred a single time. 11% of the sample goes to the ten largest clones.

Participants in the prospective study were aged roughly 18 to 90 years, lived in approximately 26 United States geographic areas, and enrolled through a virtual design. To assign participants to cohorts, the prospective study relied on clinical history that participants themselves reported in a screening survey and a study questionnaire. Recovered participants in ImmuneRACE Cohort 3 were defined as having two consecutive negative NP/OP PCR tests, clearance from a healthcare professional, or resolution of symptoms. Mobile phlebotomists in the prospective study collected whole blood, serum and a nasopharyngeal or oropharyngeal swab from every participant. Participants in the prospective study had the option to provide additional blood draws and questionnaires over a roughly 2-month period. Blood samples from the prospective study were shipped frozen or at room temperature prior to DNA extraction.

The V and J segments used are TRBV5-4 and TRBJ1-1, with the D gene too uncertain to name. The sample consisted of PBMCs or T cells enriched from blood (not recorded which). The origin of this receptor is a man younger than 45 who had recovered from COVID-19. Here is the DNA: TGTGCCAGCAGCCTCCGACCCTCCGGCGGGACTGAAGCTTTCTTT. This sequence encodes CASSLRPSGGTEAFF.